A selection of T cell receptor beta chains follows, all from one sample in a study of shared clonotypes between healthy human individuals. Clones were sequenced by immunoSEQ multiplex PCR, and TCRdb holds only the in-frame ones, with some missing. The repertoire consists of around 2,000,000 clones, with 85% to 95% occurring once and the leading ten covering less than 1.5%. Sequencing was performed on naive CD8+ T cells sorted from blood. These receptors all come from a young man in good health. CDR3s include the opening cysteine and the closing phenylalanine or tryptophan. The order of the fields is J gene, D gene, V gene, clone size, CDR3 DNA, CDR3 protein. The D gene is left open where the match is weak. Size is omitted from some rows. Given values are once, few, many or a class for expanded clones.

J gene: TRBJ2-7
D gene: TRBD1
V gene: TRBV27
clone size: NA
CDR3 DNA: TGTGCCAGCAGTCAACAGGGGTCCGCCGAGCAGTACTTC
CDR3 protein: CASSQQGSAEQYF

J gene: TRBJ1-4
D gene: TRBD1
V gene: TRBV27
clone size: once
CDR3 DNA: TGTGCCAGCGGGCACGGGACAGCCTCATCAAAACTGTTTTTT
CDR3 protein: CASGHGTASSKLFF

J gene: TRBJ1-3
D gene: NA
V gene: TRBV28
clone size: NA
CDR3 DNA: TGTGCCAGCAGTCCGGGACTCCTCTCTGGAAACACCATATATTTT
CDR3 protein: CASSPGLLSGNTIYF

J gene: TRBJ1-5
D gene: NA
V gene: TRBV4-1
clone size: once
CDR3 DNA: TGCGCCAGCAGCCAGAGCATTGTTACAGGATCGCCCCAGCATTTT
CDR3 protein: CASSQSIVTGSPQHF

J gene: TRBJ1-5
D gene: NA
V gene: TRBV19
clone size: NA
CDR3 DNA: TGTGCCAGTAGTTTGACAGATTATAGCAATCAGCCCCAGCATTTT
CDR3 protein: CASSLTDYSNQPQHF

J gene: TRBJ2-7
D gene: TRBD2
V gene: TRBV27
clone size: NA
CDR3 DNA: TGTGCCAGCAGCTCCGGACTAGCGCCCTACGAGCAGTACTTC
CDR3 protein: CASSSGLAPYEQYF

J gene: TRBJ2-7
D gene: NA
V gene: TRBV29-1
clone size: NA
CDR3 DNA: TGCAGCGTTGCCCCCAGCTCCTACGAGCAGTACTTC
CDR3 protein: CSVAPSSYEQYF

J gene: TRBJ2-7
D gene: NA
V gene: TRBV2
clone size: few
CDR3 DNA: TGTGCCAGCACCGATCGGGACGAGCAGTACTTC
CDR3 protein: CASTDRDEQYF

J gene: TRBJ1-4
D gene: NA
V gene: TRBV7-9
clone size: once
CDR3 DNA: TGTGCCAGCAGCCTAAACACGAATGAAAAACTGTTTTTT
CDR3 protein: CASSLNTNEKLFF

J gene: TRBJ1-2
D gene: NA
V gene: TRBV5-4
clone size: NA
CDR3 DNA: TGTGCCAGCAGCTTGTTGGGGGCTTACTATGGCTACACCTTC
CDR3 protein: CASSLLGAYYGYTF

J gene: TRBJ2-3
D gene: TRBD2
V gene: TRBV28
clone size: once
CDR3 DNA: TGTGCCAGCGCTGAAGCGGGGGGGACAGATACGCAGTATTTT
CDR3 protein: CASAEAGGTDTQYF

J gene: TRBJ2-3
D gene: NA
V gene: TRBV29-1
clone size: NA
CDR3 DNA: TGCAGCGTTGAAGATCAAACATCTAGCACAGATACGCAGTATTTT
CDR3 protein: CSVEDQTSSTDTQYF

J gene: TRBJ2-1
D gene: TRBD1
V gene: TRBV6-6
clone size: once
CDR3 DNA: TGTGCCAGCAGTATCGGGACAGGGCTTAACAATGAGCAGTTCTTC
CDR3 protein: CASSIGTGLNNEQFF

J gene: TRBJ2-7
D gene: TRBD1
V gene: TRBV7-9
clone size: NA
CDR3 DNA: TGTGCCAGCAGCGGCTCAACGACAGGGAACGAAGGTACCTACGAGCAGTACTTC
CDR3 protein: CASSGSTTGNEGTYEQYF

J gene: TRBJ2-2
D gene: NA
V gene: TRBV6-1
clone size: NA
CDR3 DNA: TGTGCCAGCCCGGACAGGAACACCGGGGAGCTGTTTTTT
CDR3 protein: CASPDRNTGELFF

J gene: TRBJ2-3
D gene: TRBD2
V gene: TRBV13
clone size: NA
CDR3 DNA: TGTGCCAGCAGCTATACCTTAGCGGGAGGTAGCACAGATACGCAGTATTTT
CDR3 protein: CASSYTLAGGSTDTQYF

J gene: TRBJ1-2
D gene: NA
V gene: TRBV27
clone size: NA
CDR3 DNA: TGTGCCAGCAGTTTGGGGCTGGGCAGCTATGGCTACACCTTC
CDR3 protein: CASSLGLGSYGYTF

J gene: TRBJ1-4
D gene: TRBD1
V gene: TRBV5-6
clone size: NA
CDR3 DNA: TGTGCCAGCATCTTCCTGGGACAGCCTAATGAAAAACTGTTTTTT
CDR3 protein: CASIFLGQPNEKLFF

J gene: TRBJ1-2
D gene: TRBD1
V gene: TRBV5-4
clone size: NA
CDR3 DNA: TGTGCCAGCAGCGTACTACAGGGGGCAGAAGGCTACACCTTC
CDR3 protein: CASSVLQGAEGYTF

J gene: TRBJ2-7
D gene: NA
V gene: TRBV4-1
clone size: NA
CDR3 DNA: TGCGCCAGCAGCCAATCGACCTACGAGCAGTACTTC
CDR3 protein: CASSQSTYEQYF

J gene: TRBJ1-2
D gene: TRBD1
V gene: TRBV13
clone size: NA
CDR3 DNA: TGTGCCAGCAGCTCCGACAGGGAAGGATACTATGGCTACACCTTC
CDR3 protein: CASSSDREGYYGYTF

J gene: TRBJ2-7
D gene: NA
V gene: TRBV6-5
clone size: NA
CDR3 DNA: TGTGCCAGCAGTTACGGCCCGGGTGGTTCCTACGAGCAGTACTTC
CDR3 protein: CASSYGPGGSYEQYF

J gene: TRBJ2-7
D gene: TRBD2
V gene: TRBV5-6
clone size: NA
CDR3 DNA: TGTGCCAGCAGCGAACTAGCGGGGGGGCTCGAGCAGTACTTC
CDR3 protein: CASSELAGGLEQYF

J gene: TRBJ2-7
D gene: TRBD1
V gene: TRBV9
clone size: once
CDR3 DNA: TGTGCCAGCAGCGTCCGGACAGGAGACTACGAGCAGTACTTC
CDR3 protein: CASSVRTGDYEQYF

J gene: TRBJ1-2
D gene: NA
V gene: TRBV7-9
clone size: NA
CDR3 DNA: TGTGCCAGCAGCCCAGAACAGGGCTTCTTCTATGGCTACACCTTC
CDR3 protein: CASSPEQGFFYGYTF

J gene: TRBJ1-5
D gene: TRBD1
V gene: TRBV7-9
clone size: once
CDR3 DNA: TGTGCCAGCAGCGACACAGGGGGCAATCAGCCCCAGCATTTT
CDR3 protein: CASSDTGGNQPQHF

J gene: TRBJ2-7
D gene: TRBD1
V gene: TRBV27
clone size: NA
CDR3 DNA: TGTGCCAGCAGTTTAAATCCAGGGGGCTACGAGCAGTACTTC
CDR3 protein: CASSLNPGGYEQYF

J gene: TRBJ1-2
D gene: NA
V gene: TRBV6-1
clone size: NA
CDR3 DNA: TGTGCCAGCAGTGAAGCAACAGAATCTACCTACACCTTC
CDR3 protein: CASSEATESTYTF

J gene: TRBJ2-7
D gene: NA
V gene: TRBV11-2
clone size: NA
CDR3 DNA: TGTGCCAGCAGCTTGACCGCGATAGCGGACTACGAGCAGTACTTC
CDR3 protein: CASSLTAIADYEQYF

J gene: TRBJ2-1
D gene: NA
V gene: TRBV29-1
clone size: NA
CDR3 DNA: TGCAGCGTAGGCAGCCCCAATGAGCAGTTCTTC
CDR3 protein: CSVGSPNEQFF

J gene: TRBJ2-7
D gene: NA
V gene: TRBV29-1
clone size: NA
CDR3 DNA: TGCAGCGTTGAGGGCCAGGGGCCCGAGCAGTACTTC
CDR3 protein: CSVEGQGPEQYF

J gene: TRBJ2-1
D gene: NA
V gene: TRBV28
clone size: NA
CDR3 DNA: TGTGCCAGCAGTTGGGGCCACGAGGGCAGGTACAATGAGCAGTTCTTC
CDR3 protein: CASSWGHEGRYNEQFF

J gene: TRBJ2-3
D gene: TRBD1
V gene: TRBV4-1
clone size: NA
CDR3 DNA: TGCGCCAGCAGCCCCATCCCGGGACAGGGGACAGATACGCAGTATTTT
CDR3 protein: CASSPIPGQGTDTQYF

J gene: TRBJ1-2
D gene: NA
V gene: TRBV6-6
clone size: NA
CDR3 DNA: TGTGCCAGCAGTTCCTCACAGACCTATGGCTACACCTTC
CDR3 protein: CASSSSQTYGYTF

J gene: TRBJ2-1
D gene: TRBD2
V gene: TRBV7-6
clone size: NA
CDR3 DNA: TGTGCCAGCACCCCGTTGCCGGGACTAGCGGGACAGGAGCAGTTCTTC
CDR3 protein: CASTPLPGLAGQEQFF

J gene: TRBJ2-7
D gene: NA
V gene: TRBV18
clone size: NA
CDR3 DNA: TGTGCCAGCTCACCACCGGCCGACTACGAGCAGTACTTC
CDR3 protein: CASSPPADYEQYF

J gene: TRBJ2-1
D gene: NA
V gene: TRBV27
clone size: NA
CDR3 DNA: TGTGCCAGCAGCCTCTTCAATTTGTACAATGAGCAGTTCTTC
CDR3 protein: CASSLFNLYNEQFF

J gene: TRBJ2-2
D gene: NA
V gene: TRBV27
clone size: NA
CDR3 DNA: TGTGCCAGCACCTTGACAGGACGTACCGGGGAGCTGTTTTTT
CDR3 protein: CASTLTGRTGELFF

J gene: TRBJ2-1
D gene: NA
V gene: TRBV5-1
clone size: NA
CDR3 DNA: TGCGCCAGCAGCTTGGGATTGGGCTCCTACAATGAGCAGTTCTTC
CDR3 protein: CASSLGLGSYNEQFF

J gene: TRBJ2-3
D gene: NA
V gene: TRBV9
clone size: NA
CDR3 DNA: TGTGCCAGCAGCATTAGACCCGGGGATACGCAGTATTTT
CDR3 protein: CASSIRPGDTQYF

J gene: TRBJ1-2
D gene: NA
V gene: TRBV12-5
clone size: NA
CDR3 DNA: TGTGCTAGTGGTTTGGTCGGTGTATTCGGCTACACCTTC
CDR3 protein: CASGLVGVFGYTF

J gene: TRBJ2-2
D gene: NA
V gene: TRBV19
clone size: NA
CDR3 DNA: TGTGCCAGTAGGTGGCTCACCGGGGAGCTGTTTTTT
CDR3 protein: CASRWLTGELFF

J gene: TRBJ2-2
D gene: TRBD1
V gene: TRBV29-1
clone size: NA
CDR3 DNA: TGCAGCGTTGAAGATGGGACAGGGACCGGGGAGCTGTTTTTT
CDR3 protein: CSVEDGTGTGELFF

J gene: TRBJ1-3
D gene: NA
V gene: TRBV25-1
clone size: NA
CDR3 DNA: TGTGCCAGCAGTGATTATGCAGCCAGCTCTGGAAACACCATATATTTT
CDR3 protein: CASSDYAASSGNTIYF

J gene: TRBJ2-1
D gene: NA
V gene: TRBV29-1
clone size: NA
CDR3 DNA: TGCAGCGTTGGGACGGGGGCCTCCTACAATGAGCAGTTCTTC
CDR3 protein: CSVGTGASYNEQFF